This T cell receptor beta chain was recovered during a study of T cell responses to AZD1222 COVID-19 vaccine. Clones were sequenced by immunoSEQ multiplex PCR, and TCRdb holds only the in-frame ones, with some missing. The sample consists of approximately 170,000 clones, 85% to 95% of them appearing once. There are 15 residues in the CDR3. The V and J ends lost 6 bases and 4 bases, in that order; junction bases with no gene match: 9. The V gene's germline CDR1 is SGHAT and CDR2 FQNNGV. Findings and caveats of the study: Dominant CD4 TCR responses targeted spike regions 160-218 and 743-854. It should be noted that donors were predominantly white British and more often female, and clonal diversity was possibly underestimated.

To note about this clone: Its antigen remains unknown.

Material: peripheral blood, obtained 28 days after the second AZD1222 dose. This sequence was found in an adult who received the AZD1222 COVID-19 vaccine. The V and J genes are TRBV11-2 and TRBJ2-7; 10 nucleotides agree with TRBD2. The CDR3 region is CASSPTSGNHYEQYF. CDR3 bases: TGTGCCAGCAGTCCTACTAGCGGGAACCATTACGAGCAGTACTTC.